This entry describes one T cell receptor beta chain. Healthy bone marrow donors made up the cohort. These data come from a study of cytomegalovirus exposure and HLA in healthy donors. The PCR had 60 Vbeta and 13 Jbeta primers. The method was immunoSEQ multiplex PCR; TCRdb's version includes in-frame clones alone and lacks a portion of them. The sample lists 97,000 or so clones, nearly 65% occurring once. CDR1 SGHDN and CDR2 FVKESK come from the germline V gene. V lost 0 bases, J lost 1 base, and 6 bases stayed unmatched. The CDR3 extends over 17 amino acids. This chain connects TRBV14 to TRBJ1-1, with 9 bases identical to TRBD1. The clonotype originates from a human donor in good health. The sequenced sample was PBMCs. CDR3 sequence reads: CASSQDTGGDWNTEAFF. The CDR3 DNA is TGTGCCAGCAGCCAAGATACAGGGGGCGACTGGAACACTGAAGCTTTCTTT.